The 10 T cell receptor beta chains reported below all come from one sample, sequenced in a study of blood T cell repertoires in COVID-19. TCRdb's copy holds only in-frame clones and misses some; the assay was immunoSEQ multiplex PCR. Seen here are about 270,000 clones, around 90% observed once, and the top ten hold about 2.3%. The specimen sequenced was PBMCs or T cells enriched from blood (not recorded which). The receptor source for this set is a woman in her forties with acute COVID-19.

The chain joins TRBV6-5 to TRBJ1-5; D is possibly TRBD1 (6 bases). V lost 6 bases and J 2 bases, leaving 14 bases between the germline ends. Germline-derived CDR1 and CDR2 are MNHEY and SVGAGI. The CDR3 sequence is 15 residues long. Here the CDR3 DNA reads TGTGCCAGCAGCCACGGGGACATCGGCAATCAGCCCCAGCATTTT. This gives the protein CASSHGDIGNQPQHF.

This clone has more than one count but fewer than ten. The chain has TRBV2 and TRBJ2-3; 7 bases are shared with TRBD2. V shed 8 bases, J shed 0 bases, and the junction held 2 bases outside the gene matches. The CDR3 covers 13 residues. Germline V gene lookup returns CDR1 SNHLY and CDR2 FYNNEI. The CDR3 here is CASLAASTDTQYF. The DNA for the CDR3 is TGTGCCAGCCTAGCGGCTAGCACAGATACGCAGTATTTT.

This chain connects TRBV14 to TRBJ2-1, with D possibly TRBD2 on 6 matching bases. The length of the CDR3 is 16 residues. Per germline, CDR1 SGHDN and CDR2 FVKESK. The V end lost 4 bases, the J end lost 0 bases, and 13 bases lay between the germline ends. The CDR3 loop reads CASSPPGLSSYNEQFF. The CDR3 bases are TGTGCCAGCAGCCCGCCGGGACTCTCCTCCTACAATGAGCAGTTCTTC.

The chain is built from TRBV7-2 and TRBJ2-5; unclear D gene. The CDR3 has 13 amino acids. Per the germline V gene, CDR1 is SGHTA and CDR2 is FQGNSA. V lost 1 base to trimming and J lost 2 bases, with 5 bases between them. CDR3 region: CASSLVRQETQYF. In DNA form, the CDR3 reads TGTGCCAGCAGCTTAGTCCGGCAAGAGACCCAGTACTTC.

The V and J genes are TRBV5-1 and TRBJ2-3; 8 nucleotides align to TRBD1. This CDR3 has 14 amino acids. CDR1 and CDR2 from the germline V gene are SGHRS and YFSETQ. With 3 bases clipped from V and 6 bases from J, the junction kept 6 bases outside the gene matches. The DNA for the CDR3 is TGCGCCAGCAGCTGGGGACAGGTAGAGGATACGCAGTATTTT. This encodes CASSWGQVEDTQYF.

This clone showed up just once. CDR3 nucleotides: TGCGCCAGCAGCCCGGGACACAGAAACACTGAAGCTTTCTTT. Its protein product is CASSPGHRNTEAFF. The chain recombines TRBV5-1 with TRBJ1-1, with D perhaps matching TRBD1 (6 bases). The V end lost 4 bases, the J end lost 2 bases, and 12 bases lay between the germline ends. The CDR3 consists of 14 residues. Germline lookup yields CDR1 SGHRS and CDR2 YFSETQ.

The V gene is TRBV7-9, the J gene TRBJ2-6; D unclear. Trimming removed 7 bases from V and 6 bases from J, with 10 bases in between. Germline CDR1 is SEHNR and CDR2 is FQNEAQ (reference sequence). The CDR3 length is 13 residues. CDR3 bases: TGTGCCAGCACCCAGGTTGTGGCCAACGTCCTGACTTTC. Amino acid sequence: CASTQVVANVLTF.

The chain combines TRBV7-9 with TRBJ2-7; D gene ambiguous. The CDR3 extends over 13 amino acids. V lost 9 bases and J lost 1, with 13 bases in between. Per germline, CDR1 SEHNR and CDR2 FQNEAQ (reference sequence). The CDR3 protein is CASRLDTSYEQYF. CDR3 nucleotide sequence: TGTGCCAGTCGCTTAGACACATCCTACGAGCAGTACTTC.

The chain has TRBV24-1 and TRBJ2-3, with TRBD2 matching over 7 bases. The germline gives CDR1 KGHDR, CDR2 SFDVKD. V shed 3 bases and J 0 bases; nucleotides not matched to a gene: 5. This CDR3 contains 16 residues. CDR3 sequence: CATSDQPLASTDTQYF. The CDR3 nucleotides read TGTGCCACCAGTGATCAACCACTAGCGAGCACAGATACGCAGTATTTT.

CDR3 bases: TGTGCCAGCCGAACGAAACCGGGACAGGGTTTGGGCGGGGAGCTGTTTTTT. This sequence encodes CASRTKPGQGLGGELFF. This rearrangement joins TRBV5-4 to TRBJ2-2; 9 nucleotides align to TRBD1. Per germline, CDR1 SGHNT and CDR2 YYREEE (reference sequence). The J segment lost 7 bases and the V segment lost 7 bases, leaving 17 bases of the junction unmatched. This CDR3 comprises 17 residues.